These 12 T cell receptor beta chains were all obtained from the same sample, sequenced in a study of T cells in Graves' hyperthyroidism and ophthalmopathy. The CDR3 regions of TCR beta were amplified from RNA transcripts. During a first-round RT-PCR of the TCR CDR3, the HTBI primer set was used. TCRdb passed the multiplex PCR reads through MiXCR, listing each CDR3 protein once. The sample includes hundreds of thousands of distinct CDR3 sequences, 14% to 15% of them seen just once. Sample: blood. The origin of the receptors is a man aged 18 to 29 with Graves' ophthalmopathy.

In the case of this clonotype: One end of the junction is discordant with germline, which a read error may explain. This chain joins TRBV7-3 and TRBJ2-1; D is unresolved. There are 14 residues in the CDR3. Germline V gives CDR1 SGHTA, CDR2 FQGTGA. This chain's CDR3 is CASGLIERANEQFF. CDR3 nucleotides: TGTGCCAGCGGCTTAATTGAGAGAGCCAATGAGCAGTTCTTC.

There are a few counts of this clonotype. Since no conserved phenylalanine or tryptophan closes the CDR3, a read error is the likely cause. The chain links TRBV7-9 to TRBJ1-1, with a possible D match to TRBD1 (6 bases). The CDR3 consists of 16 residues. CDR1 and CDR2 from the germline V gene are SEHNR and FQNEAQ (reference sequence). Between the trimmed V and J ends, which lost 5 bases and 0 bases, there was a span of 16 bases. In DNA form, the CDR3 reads TGTGCCAGCAGCGCGTACCCGGACAGCTTGAACACTGAAGCTTTCTCT. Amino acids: CASSAYPDSLNTEAFS.

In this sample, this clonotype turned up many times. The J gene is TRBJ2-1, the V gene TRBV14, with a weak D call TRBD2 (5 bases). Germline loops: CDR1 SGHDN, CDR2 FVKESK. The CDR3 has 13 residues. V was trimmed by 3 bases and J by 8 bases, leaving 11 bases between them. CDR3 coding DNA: TGTGCCAGCAGCCAGGAGCTAGCTTATGAGCAGTTCTTC. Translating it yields CASSQELAYEQFF.

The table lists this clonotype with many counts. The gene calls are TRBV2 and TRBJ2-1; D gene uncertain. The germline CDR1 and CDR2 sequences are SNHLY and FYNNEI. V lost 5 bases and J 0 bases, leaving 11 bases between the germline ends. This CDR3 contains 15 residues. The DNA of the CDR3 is TGTGCCAGCAGTCCACCTTACTCCTCCTACAATGAGCAGTTCTTC. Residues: CASSPPYSSYNEQFF. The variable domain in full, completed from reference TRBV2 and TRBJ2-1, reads EPEVTQTPSHQVTQMGQEVILRCVPISNHLYFYWYRQILGQKVEFLVSFYNNEISEKSEIFDDQFSVERPDGSNFTLKIRSTKLEDSAMYFCASSPPYSSYNEQFFGPGTRLTVL.

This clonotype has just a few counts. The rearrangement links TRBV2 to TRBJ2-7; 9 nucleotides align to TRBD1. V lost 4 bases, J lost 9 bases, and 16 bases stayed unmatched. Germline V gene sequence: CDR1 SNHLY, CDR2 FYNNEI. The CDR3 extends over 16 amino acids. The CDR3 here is CASSGGLRGDRDGQYF. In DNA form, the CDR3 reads TGTGCCAGCAGTGGAGGCCTTAGAGGGGACAGGGACGGGCAGTACTTC.

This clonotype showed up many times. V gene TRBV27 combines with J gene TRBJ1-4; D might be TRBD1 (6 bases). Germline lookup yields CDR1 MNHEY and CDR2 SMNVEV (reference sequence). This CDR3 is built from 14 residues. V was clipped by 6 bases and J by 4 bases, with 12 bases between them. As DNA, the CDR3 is TGTGCCAGCAGCGGGGGGGCCCTTAATGAAAAACTGTTTTTT. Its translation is CASSGGALNEKLFF.

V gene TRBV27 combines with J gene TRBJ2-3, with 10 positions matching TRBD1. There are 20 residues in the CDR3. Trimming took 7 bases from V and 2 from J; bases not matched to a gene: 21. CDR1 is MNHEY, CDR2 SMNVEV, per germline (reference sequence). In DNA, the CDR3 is TGTGCCAGCATTACCTTACCGGGACAGGGGTTACTCGGAGACACAGATACGCAGTATTTT. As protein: CASITLPGQGLLGDTDTQYF.

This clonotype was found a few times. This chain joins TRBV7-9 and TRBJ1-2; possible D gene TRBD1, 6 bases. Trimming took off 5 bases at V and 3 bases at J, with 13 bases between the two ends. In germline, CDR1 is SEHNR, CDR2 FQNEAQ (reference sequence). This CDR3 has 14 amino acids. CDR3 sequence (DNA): TGTGCCAGCAGCCGATCAGGGGACTACTATGGCTACACCTTC. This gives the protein CASSRSGDYYGYTF.

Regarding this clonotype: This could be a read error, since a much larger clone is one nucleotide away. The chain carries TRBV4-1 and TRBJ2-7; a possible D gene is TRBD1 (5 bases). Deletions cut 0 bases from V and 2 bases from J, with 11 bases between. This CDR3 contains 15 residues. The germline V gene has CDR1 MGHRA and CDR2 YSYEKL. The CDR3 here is CASSQEQASPYEQYF. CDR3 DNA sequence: TGCGCCAGCAGCCAAGAACAGGCGAGCCCCTACGAGCAGTACTTC.

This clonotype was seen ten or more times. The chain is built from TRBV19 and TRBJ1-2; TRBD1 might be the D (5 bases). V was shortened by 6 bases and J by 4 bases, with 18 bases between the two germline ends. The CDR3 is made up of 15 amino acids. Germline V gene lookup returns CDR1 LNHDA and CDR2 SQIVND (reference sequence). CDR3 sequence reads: CASSRARGSGYGYTF. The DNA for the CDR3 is TGTGCCAGTAGCAGGGCCCGGGGGTCGGGCTATGGCTACACCTTC.

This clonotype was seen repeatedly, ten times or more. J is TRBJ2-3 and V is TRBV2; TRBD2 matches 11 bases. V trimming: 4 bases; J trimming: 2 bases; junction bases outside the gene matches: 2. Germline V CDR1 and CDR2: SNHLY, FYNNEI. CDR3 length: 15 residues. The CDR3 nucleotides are TGTGCCAGCAGTGCTAGCGGGGGGTTCACAGATACGCAGTATTTT. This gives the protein CASSASGGFTDTQYF. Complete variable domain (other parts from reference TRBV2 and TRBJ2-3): EPEVTQTPSHQVTQMGQEVILRCVPISNHLYFYWYRQILGQKVEFLVSFYNNEISEKSEIFDDQFSVERPDGSNFTLKIRSTKLEDSAMYFCASSASGGFTDTQYFGPGTRLTVL.

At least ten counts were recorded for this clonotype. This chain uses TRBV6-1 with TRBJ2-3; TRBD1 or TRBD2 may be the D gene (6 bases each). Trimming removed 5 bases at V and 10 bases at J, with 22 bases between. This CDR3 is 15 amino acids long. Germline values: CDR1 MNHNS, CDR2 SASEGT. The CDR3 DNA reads TGTGCCAGCAGTTTCGAGGGGGGCCAGGGGCTGCCGCAGTATTTT. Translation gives CASSFEGGQGLPQYF.